One sample yielded the 30 T cell receptor beta chains listed below, sequenced in a study of T-cell memory formation after mild COVID-19. Using its own MiXCR run on the 5' RACE reads, TCRdb lists one record per CDR3 protein. This table holds about 110,000 distinct CDR3 sequences, around an eighth found once. Input material: PBMCs or a T cell subset sorted from them (not recorded which). Receptor source: a man between 18 and 29 years old who had mild COVID-19 (a few samples of this study predate the infection). Cell type and time point are not known.

The rearrangement links TRBV4-2 to TRBJ2-7, with D possibly TRBD1 on 5 matching bases. The CDR3 spans 15 residues. Looked up from germline, CDR1 is LGHNA and CDR2 is YNFKEQ. Between the trimmed V and J ends, which lost 0 bases and 1 base, there was a span of 10 bases. CDR3 bases: TGTGCCAGCAGCCAAGAATATACAGGATCCTACGAGCAGTACTTC. It translates to CASSQEYTGSYEQYF.

The chain links TRBV2 to TRBJ1-2; 9 positions match TRBD1. J lost 3 bases, V lost 5 bases, and 4 bases had no gene match. The CDR3 spans 14 residues. The germline gives CDR1 SNHLY, CDR2 FYNNEI. The CDR3, as DNA: TGTGCCAGCAGTACCGACAGGGGGGACTATGGCTACACCTTC. Amino acids: CASSTDRGDYGYTF.

This clonotype was counted only a few times. The rearrangement links TRBV6-5 to TRBJ1-2, with TRBD1 matching over 7 bases. The CDR3 has 15 residues. Germline V gene sequence: CDR1 MNHEY, CDR2 SVGAGI. V lost 5 bases, J lost 5 bases, and 11 bases stayed unmatched. The CDR3, as DNA: TGTGCCAGCAGTAACACGGGGGAGGGGGCATATGGCTACACCTTC. Its protein product is CASSNTGEGAYGYTF.

This clonotype was detected only a few times. The rearrangement joins TRBV12-3 or TRBV12-4 to TRBJ2-5; the D gene could be TRBD1 or TRBD2 (6 bases each). V was clipped by 7 bases and J by 4 bases, with 16 bases between them. This CDR3 region has 14 residues. The CDR3 DNA reads TGTGCCAGCACCCCGGGGGTAGGGGGAGAGACCCAGTACTTC. It encodes CASTPGVGGETQYF.

V gene TRBV12-3 or TRBV12-4 combines with J gene TRBJ1-6, with D tentatively TRBD1 (5 bases). V dropped 3 bases and J dropped 2 bases, with 8 bases sitting between them. The CDR3 contains 15 residues. Here the CDR3 reads CASSFRGPYNSPLHF. In DNA form, the CDR3 reads TGTGCCAGCAGTTTTCGGGGCCCCTATAATTCACCCCTCCACTTT.

This clonotype has just a few counts. This chain joins TRBV6-6 and TRBJ1-5, with TRBD1 as a possible D gene (6 bases). Trimming removed 5 bases from V and 3 bases from J, with 14 bases in between. Germline CDR1 reads MNHNY; CDR2 reads SVGAGI (reference sequence). This CDR3 is built from 15 residues. The CDR3 DNA reads as TGTGCCAGCAGTCTCCGGGACATACTCAATCAGCCCCAGCATTTT. Protein sequence: CASSLRDILNQPQHF.

The chain uses TRBV25-1 and TRBJ1-1; D is ambiguous. The V end was cut by 7 bases, the J end by 1 base, with 13 bases between. The CDR3 runs to 14 residues. Per germline, CDR1 MGHDK and CDR2 SYGVNS. DNA for the CDR3: TGTGCCAGCATGTCTTACACTTCGAACACTGAAGCTTTCTTT. Translated: CASMSYTSNTEAFF.

This clonotype was counted a few times. The chain employs TRBV4-1 and TRBJ1-1; D not certain. Germline lookup yields CDR1 MGHRA and CDR2 YSYEKL. The V end lost 8 bases, the J end lost 7 bases, and 14 bases lay between the germline ends. This CDR3 comprises 12 residues. The CDR3 DNA reads as TGCGCCAGCGGCACCGGGCGTCTTGAAGCTTTCTTT. This sequence encodes CASGTGRLEAFF.

This clonotype was recorded a few times. The chain links TRBV20-1 to TRBJ2-4; D is perhaps TRBD1 or TRBD2 (6 bases each). The ends were cut back, 7 bases at V and 2 bases at J, with 12 bases in the middle. Germline V gives CDR1 DFQATT, CDR2 SNEGSKA (reference sequence). There are 13 residues in the CDR3. The CDR3 sequence: CSGGRDTKNIQYF. The CDR3 DNA sequence: TGCAGTGGCGGGCGGGACACCAAAAACATTCAGTACTTC.

The V gene is TRBV27, the J gene TRBJ2-5; perhaps D is TRBD1 or TRBD2 (5 bases each). CDR1 and CDR2 (germline): MNHEY, SMNVEV (reference sequence). Trimming cost V 4 bases and J 4 bases, with 13 bases left between them. The CDR3 is made up of 14 amino acids. The CDR3 is CASSSAGGGETQYF. The CDR3 DNA sequence: TGTGCCAGCAGTTCCGCCGGTGGGGGAGAGACCCAGTACTTC.

This clonotype was counted between two and nine times. The rearrangement links TRBV19 to TRBJ2-6, with TRBD1 as a possible D gene (6 bases). The CDR3 has 16 residues. Trimming shortened V by 5 bases and J by 2 bases, and 13 bases separated the two germline ends. Germline V gives CDR1 LNHDA, CDR2 SQIVND (reference sequence). Written as DNA, the CDR3 is TGTGCCAGTAGTCCTCGGGACAAGGCTGGGGCCAACGTCCTGACTTTC. Translated: CASSPRDKAGANVLTF.

In its sample, this clonotype was seen a few times. The J gene is TRBJ2-1, the V gene TRBV4-1; no firm D call. Germline V gene lookup returns CDR1 MGHRA and CDR2 YSYEKL. CDR3 length: 12 amino acids. Trimming removed 3 bases from V and 7 bases from J, with 7 bases in between. The CDR3 protein is CASSHQGNEQFF. CDR3 nucleotides: TGCGCCAGCAGCCACCAAGGGAATGAGCAGTTCTTC.

This chain connects TRBV12-3 or TRBV12-4 to TRBJ2-5; 10 nucleotides align to TRBD1. V gave up 5 bases and J gave up 5 bases; unmatched junction bases: 8. The CDR3 covers 15 residues. The DNA for the CDR3 is TGTGCCAGCAGTAGCCGGGACAGGGGATTGGAGACCCAGTACTTC. Translation gives CASSSRDRGLETQYF.

This clonotype appeared many times. This sequence joins TRBV7-9 and TRBJ2-5; D gene unclear. The ends were cut back, 5 bases at V and 5 bases at J, with 9 bases in the middle. Per the germline V gene, CDR1 is SEHNR and CDR2 is FQNEAQ (reference sequence). This CDR3 has 12 residues. The CDR3: CASSPGRETQYF. The DNA for the CDR3 is TGTGCCAGCAGCCCGGGCCGGGAGACCCAGTACTTC.

The DNA for the CDR3 is TGTGCCAGCAGCTTGCAAGGACAGGGGCTCTGCACTAATGAAAAACTGTTTTTT. Its translation: CASSLQGQGLCTNEKLFF. This chain joins TRBV5-6 and TRBJ1-4; 9 bases align to TRBD1. The CDR3 covers 18 residues. Germline V lookup: CDR1 SGHDT, CDR2 YYEEEE. Trimming removed 1 base from V and 2 bases from J; junction bases left unmatched: 9.

The rearrangement links TRBV11-2 to TRBJ2-7, with D hard to call. This CDR3 spans 12 amino acids. Germline CDR1 reads SGHAT; CDR2 reads FQNNGV. V was clipped by 0 bases and J by 5 bases, with 5 bases between them. CDR3 DNA: TGTGCCAGCAGCTTAGATACACACGAGCAGTACGTC. Protein product: CASSLDTHEQYV.

This clonotype has just a few counts. The chain combines TRBV7-8 with TRBJ2-3, with D unclear. Germline V lookup: CDR1 SGHVS, CDR2 FQNEAQ. CDR3 length equals 14 residues. Trimming took 5 bases from V and 1 from J, leaving 10 bases between them. The CDR3 protein is CASSPYVGTDTQYF. CDR3 in DNA: TGTGCCAGCAGCCCGTACGTGGGCACAGATACGCAGTATTTT. Looking up the rest from reference TRBV7-8 and TRBJ2-3 gives the full variable domain: GAGVSQSPRYKVAKRGQDVALRCDPISGHVSLFWYQQALGQGPEFLTYFQNEAQLDKSGLPSDRFFAERPEGSVSTLKIQRTQQEDSAVYLCASSPYVGTDTQYFGPGTRLTVL.

This clonotype was recorded a few times. V and J are TRBV18 and TRBJ2-3; D uncertain. The length of the CDR3 is 13 residues. V dropped 4 bases and J dropped 2 bases, with 7 bases sitting between them. Germline CDR1 reads KGHSH; CDR2 reads LQKENI. The CDR3 is CASSQSYTDTQYF. The CDR3 DNA sequence: TGTGCCAGCTCACAGTCTTACACAGATACGCAGTATTTT. The full variable domain, its missing parts supplied by reference TRBV18 and TRBJ2-3, is NAGVMQNPRHLVRRRGQEARLRCSPMKGHSHVYWYRQLPEEGLKFMVYLQKENIIDESGMPKERFSAEFPKEGPSILRIQQVVRGDSAAYFCASSQSYTDTQYFGPGTRLTVL.

This chain's CDR3 is CASSQRIVGSEAFF. The CDR3 DNA reads TGCGCCAGCAGCCAAAGGATCGTTGGGTCTGAAGCTTTCTTT. This chain joins TRBV4-3 and TRBJ1-1, with D unclear. The V gene's germline CDR1 is LGHNA and CDR2 YSLEER. V gave up 2 bases and J gave up 6 bases, with 13 bases separating them. CDR3 length: 14 residues.

This clonotype has more than one count but fewer than ten. The V call is TRBV6-4, the J call TRBJ2-1; D remains unclear. CDR3 size: 14 residues. CDR1 is MRHNA and CDR2 is SNTAGT in the germline V gene. Trimming left V 2 bases short and J 3 bases short, with 8 bases between. This chain's CDR3 is CASSDLAGYNEQFF. CDR3 DNA sequence: TGTGCCAGCAGTGACCTGGCTGGCTACAATGAGCAGTTCTTC.

Concerning this clonotype: Being one base from a much bigger clone, this may be a read error. J is TRBJ2-1 and V is TRBV7-9; D could derive from TRBD1 or TRBD2 (5 bases each). The V and J ends lost 1 base and 9 bases respectively, with 7 bases between them. Germline V gives CDR1 SEHNR, CDR2 FQNEAQ (reference sequence). This CDR3 contains 12 residues. CDR3 residues: CASSLEGTEQFF. In nucleotides, the CDR3 is TGTGCCAGCAGCTTAGAGGGGACTGAGCAGTTCTTC.

In its sample, this clonotype was seen many times. This chain joins TRBV15 and TRBJ2-3, with D tentatively TRBD2 (6 bases). Germline V gene data show CDR1 as LNHNV and CDR2 as YYDKDF (reference sequence). CDR3 length: 16 residues. The V and J ends lost 3 bases and 2 bases respectively, with 15 bases between them. For the CDR3, the DNA is TGTGCCACCAGCAGCTCTGGAGGGCAGCTCACAGATACGCAGTATTTT. Encoded protein: CATSSSGGQLTDTQYF.

V usage is TRBV28 and J usage is TRBJ2-3, with D possibly TRBD2 on 6 matching bases. CDR1 MDHEN and CDR2 SYDVKM come from the germline V gene. This CDR3 has 13 amino acids. Between the trimmed V and J ends, which lost 2 bases and 7 bases, there was a span of 10 bases. The CDR3 nucleotides are TGTGCCAGCAGTTTAACCGGGGGAAATACGCAGTATTTT. Its protein is CASSLTGGNTQYF.

The CDR3 loop is CASSLMGGGALETQYF. DNA for the CDR3: TGTGCCAGCAGCTTAATGGGCGGGGGGGCCTTGGAGACCCAGTACTTC. J is TRBJ2-5 and V is TRBV7-2, with 9 bases lining up with TRBD2. V lost 2 bases, J lost 5 bases, and 9 bases stayed unmatched. The germline V gene encodes CDR1 SGHTA and CDR2 FQGNSA. The CDR3 has 16 residues.

The V gene is TRBV10-3, the J gene TRBJ2-7; TRBD2 agrees at 13 bases. The germline V gene has CDR1 ENHRY and CDR2 SYGVKD. CDR3 length: 16 amino acids. With V trimmed by 4 bases and J by 1 base, 4 bases remained unmatched. The CDR3 DNA sequence: TGTGCCATCAGTGGATCGACTAGCGGGGGGTCCTACGAGCAGTACTTC. Translation: CAISGSTSGGSYEQYF.

Only a few counts were recorded for this clonotype. The chain joins TRBV5-4 to TRBJ1-1; D remains unclear. CDR1 and CDR2 from the germline V gene are SGHNT and YYREEE (reference sequence). The V end was cut by 2 bases, the J end by 3 bases, with 8 bases between. This CDR3 region has 13 residues. In nucleotides, the CDR3 is TGTGCCAGCAGCTTTGGGTGGGACACTGAAGCTTTCTTT. This gives the protein CASSFGWDTEAFF.

This chain links TRBV5-1 with TRBJ2-7, with 7 bases lining up with TRBD1. The germline CDR1 and CDR2 sequences are SGHRS and YFSETQ. The V and J ends lost 2 bases and 2 bases, in that order; junction bases with no gene match: 4. This CDR3 spans 14 amino acids. The CDR3 region is CASSFRQGTYEQYF. The CDR3 coding sequence is TGCGCCAGCAGCTTCCGACAGGGCACCTACGAGCAGTACTTC.

This clonotype was picked up many times. CDR3 in amino acids: CASSQGLRLAKNIQYF. The CDR3 DNA follows: TGTGCCAGCAGCCAGGGACTTCGCTTAGCCAAAAACATTCAGTACTTC. V gene TRBV3-1 combines with J gene TRBJ2-4, with D possibly TRBD2 on 6 matching bases. Germline assignment: CDR1 LGHDT and CDR2 YNNKEL (reference sequence). The CDR3 has 16 amino acids. Trimming left V 3 bases short and J 0 bases short, with 12 bases between.

The rearrangement uses TRBV9 and TRBJ1-1; D is unclear. V was shortened by 3 bases and J by 1 base, with 4 bases between the two germline ends. Germline assignment: CDR1 SGDLS and CDR2 YYNGEE. The CDR3 consists of 12 residues. This CDR3 is CASSAQNTEAFF. The CDR3 DNA is TGTGCCAGCAGCGCACAGAACACTGAAGCTTTCTTT.

The chain recombines TRBV4-1 with TRBJ2-7; 7 bases fit TRBD2. With 2 bases clipped from V and 4 bases from J, the junction kept 11 bases outside the gene matches. The CDR3 spans 16 residues. In germline, CDR1 is MGHRA, CDR2 YSYEKL. CDR3 DNA: TGCGCCAGCAGCCAACTCCTCGGGGGGACGGGGTACGAGCAGTACTTC. It specifies CASSQLLGGTGYEQYF.